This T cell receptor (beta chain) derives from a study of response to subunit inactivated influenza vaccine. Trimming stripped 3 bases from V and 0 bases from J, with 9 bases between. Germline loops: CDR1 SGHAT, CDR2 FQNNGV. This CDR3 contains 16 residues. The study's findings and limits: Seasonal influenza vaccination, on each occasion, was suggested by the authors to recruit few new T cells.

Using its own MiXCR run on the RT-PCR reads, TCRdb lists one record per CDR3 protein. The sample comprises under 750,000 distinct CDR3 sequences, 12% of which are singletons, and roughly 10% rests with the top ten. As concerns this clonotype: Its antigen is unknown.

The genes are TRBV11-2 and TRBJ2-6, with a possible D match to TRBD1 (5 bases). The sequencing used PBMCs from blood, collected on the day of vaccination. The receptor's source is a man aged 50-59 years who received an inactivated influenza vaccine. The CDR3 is CASSLYQGSGANVLTF. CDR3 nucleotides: TGTGCCAGCAGCTTGTATCAGGGCTCTGGGGCCAACGTCCTGACTTTC.